This is a list of T cell receptor beta chains from one sample in a study of cytomegalovirus exposure and HLA in healthy donors. TCRdb keeps only in-frame clones here, not all; method: immunoSEQ multiplex PCR. The sample lists 100,000 to 150,000 clones, almost 85% seen once, with approximately 3% in the top ten. The sample consisted of PBMCs. These receptor sequences come from a boy aged 2-9 years in good health and CMV-seronegative. The CDR3 runs from the conserved cysteine through the conserved F or W. A D gene is named only where the DNA matches it firmly. Part of the rows lack a size; the others show once, few, many or a class for expanded clones.

TRBJ1-5 | . | . | TRBV2 | CASSSTGIGNQPQHF | TGTGCCAGCAGTTCTACAGGGATCGGCAATCAGCCCCAGCATTTT
TRBJ1-1 | . | few | TRBV6-5 | CASSYVPNSEAFF | TGTGCCAGCAGTTACGTCCCCAACTCTGAAGCTTTCTTT
TRBJ2-1 | . | . | TRBV7-8 | CASSPMAGSYNEQFF | TGTGCCAGCAGCCCAATGGCGGGCTCCTACAATGAGCAGTTCTTC
TRBJ1-1 | TRBD1 | few | TRBV5-8 | CASSWTGSTEAFF | TGTGCCAGCAGCTGGACAGGGTCCACTGAAGCTTTCTTT
TRBJ2-3 | . | many | TRBV7-9 | CASSSLLHTQYF | TGTGCCAGCAGCTCCCTACTTCATACGCAGTATTTT
TRBJ2-2 | . | few | TRBV4-3 | CASSQDPEDLNTGELFF | TGCGCCAGCAGCCAAGATCCGGAGGATCTGAACACCGGGGAGCTGTTTTTT
TRBJ2-5 | . | . | TRBV5-1 | CASSKPGEGLETQYF | TGCGCCAGCAGCAAACCAGGGGAGGGGTTGGAGACCCAGTACTTC
TRBJ2-3 | TRBD2 | . | TRBV5-4 | CASSQGLAFTDTQYF | TGTGCCAGCAGCCAGGGACTAGCGTTCACAGATACGCAGTATTTT
TRBJ2-7 | TRBD1 | . | TRBV4-3 | CASSQDVQGNEQYF | TGCGCCAGCAGCCAAGATGTACAGGGGAACGAGCAGTACTTC
TRBJ1-5 | . | . | TRBV4-1 | CASSPLGLVSQPQHF | TGCGCCAGCAGCCCCCTGGGGCTGGTCAGTCAGCCCCAGCATTTT
TRBJ2-7 | . | . | TRBV4-2 | CASSATRLYEQYF | TGTGCCAGCAGCGCGACTCGTCTCTACGAGCAGTACTTC
TRBJ2-5 | TRBD1 | few | TRBV6-5 | CASRTGTGALGTQYF | TGTGCCAGCAGAACCGGGACAGGGGCTTTGGGGACCCAGTACTTC
TRBJ1-2 | . | . | TRBV4-1 | CASSQDTENYGYTF | TGCGCCAGCAGCCAAGACACAGAAAACTATGGCTACACCTTC
TRBJ2-7 | . | . | TRBV6-1 | CASSEAEGSPHYEQYF | TGTGCCAGCAGTGAAGCGGAGGGTAGCCCGCACTACGAGCAGTACTTC
TRBJ1-2 | . | . | TRBV5-1 | CASSQAASNYGYTF | TGCGCCAGCAGTCAGGCAGCATCTAACTATGGCTACACCTTC
TRBJ1-1 | . | . | TRBV5-6 | CASSLVAGWGAEAFF | TGTGCCAGCAGCTTGGTCGCAGGTTGGGGGGCTGAAGCTTTCTTT
TRBJ2-7 | TRBD1 | . | TRBV29-1 | CSVGSTTGSVHEQYF | TGCAGCGTTGGTTCAACGACAGGGAGTGTCCACGAGCAGTACTTC
TRBJ2-5 | TRBD2 | . | TRBV5-4 | CASSLGPTSGSVETQYF | TGTGCCAGCAGCTTGGGACCGACTAGCGGGAGTGTTGAGACCCAGTACTTC
TRBJ2-2 | TRBD2 | . | TRBV5-4 | CASGREQNTGELFF | TGTGCCAGCGGGCGGGAGCAGAACACCGGGGAGCTGTTTTTT
TRBJ1-1 | . | . | TRBV2 | CASSDTDLNTEAFF | TGTGCCAGCAGTGACACAGATTTGAACACTGAAGCTTTCTTT
TRBJ2-7 | TRBD2 | . | TRBV7-3 | CASSLAGGPSYEQYF | TGTGCCAGCAGCTTAGCGGGGGGGCCCTCCTACGAGCAGTACTTC
TRBJ1-2 | TRBD1 | . | TRBV5-5 | CASSSPVGAGGAGGYTF | TGTGCCAGCAGCTCACCCGTGGGGGCAGGGGGCGCCGGGGGCTACACCTTC
TRBJ2-2 | TRBD1 | . | TRBV7-7 | CASRATGLVGELFF | TGTGCTAGCCGGGCGACAGGGTTGGTCGGGGAGCTGTTTTTT
TRBJ2-5 | TRBD2 | . | TRBV2 | CASSLGLAGETQYF | TGTGCCAGCAGTCTGGGACTAGCGGGAGAGACCCAGTACTTC
TRBJ1-1 | . | . | TRBV6-5 | CASSPITHTEAFF | TGTGCCAGCAGCCCAATCACTCACACTGAAGCTTTCTTT
TRBJ1-2 | . | . | TRBV7-9 | CSSSLSGDYGYTF | TGTTCCAGCAGTCTGTCGGGGGACTATGGCTACACCTTC
TRBJ1-1 | TRBD1 | few | TRBV10-3 | CAISQGAGTEAFF | TGTGCCATTTCCCAGGGGGCGGGCACTGAAGCTTTCTTT
TRBJ2-3 | TRBD2 | . | TRBV4-2 | CASSPVSGGTMSTDTQYF | TGTGCCAGCAGCCCGGTGAGCGGGGGGACAATGAGCACAGATACGCAGTATTTT
TRBJ1-2 | TRBD1 | . | TRBV7-2 | CASSPDRGYGYTF | TGTGCCAGCAGCCCGGACAGGGGCTATGGCTACACCTTC
TRBJ2-1 | . | . | TRBV5-1 | CATGDSLSHEQFF | TGCGCCACGGGGGACTCCCTAAGCCATGAGCAGTTCTTC
TRBJ2-1 | . | few | TRBV11-1 | CASSFGQPYNEQFF | TGTGCCAGCAGCTTCGGACAGCCTTACAATGAGCAGTTCTTC
TRBJ2-2 | . | . | TRBV27 | CASSFGGASGELFF | TGTGCCAGCAGTTTTGGGGGCGCTTCCGGGGAGCTGTTTTTT
TRBJ2-3 | TRBD2 | . | TRBV10-3 | CAIGAGVGDTQYF | TGTGCCATCGGTGCGGGAGTGGGGGATACGCAGTATTTT
TRBJ1-6 | TRBD1 | . | TRBV28 | CASRTGGKGGNSPLHF | TGTGCCAGCAGGACTGGAGGGAAAGGGGGCAATTCACCCCTCCACTTT
TRBJ1-2 | TRBD1 | . | TRBV28 | CASSLRARDRDLYGYTF | TGTGCCAGCAGTTTAAGGGCCCGGGACAGGGACCTCTATGGCTACACCTTC
TRBJ1-1 | . | once | TRBV18 | CASSPLTGGSTEAFF | TGTGCCAGCTCACCCTTGACAGGCGGGTCCACTGAAGCTTTCTTT
TRBJ1-1 | . | . | TRBV25-1 | CASSDRHQGLGGTEAFF | TGTGCCAGCAGTGATCGACATCAGGGATTGGGGGGCACTGAAGCTTTCTTT